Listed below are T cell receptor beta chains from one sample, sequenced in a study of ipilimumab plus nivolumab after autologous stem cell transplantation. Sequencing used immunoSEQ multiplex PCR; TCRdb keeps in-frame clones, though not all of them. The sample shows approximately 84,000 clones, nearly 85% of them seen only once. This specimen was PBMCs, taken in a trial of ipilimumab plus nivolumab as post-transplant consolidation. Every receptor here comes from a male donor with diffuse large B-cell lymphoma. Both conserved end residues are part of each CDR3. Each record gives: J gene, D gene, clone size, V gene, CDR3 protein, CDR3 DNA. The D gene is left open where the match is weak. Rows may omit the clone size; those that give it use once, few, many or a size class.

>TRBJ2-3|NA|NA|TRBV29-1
CSVEVRLGTSTDTQYF
TGCAGCGTCGAGGTGAGGCTAGGCACATCCACAGATACGCAGTATTTT
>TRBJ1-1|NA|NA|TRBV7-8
CASSLARFMNTEAFF
TGTGCCAGCAGCTTAGCGCGCTTCATGAACACTGAAGCTTTCTTT
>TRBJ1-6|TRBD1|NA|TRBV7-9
CASSTKGQGEIYNSPLHF
TGTGCCAGCAGCACGAAAGGACAGGGCGAGATATATAATTCACCCCTCCACTTT
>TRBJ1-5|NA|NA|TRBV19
CASSIVFRDGRNQPQHF
TGTGCCAGTAGTATCGTCTTCCGGGACGGCCGCAATCAGCCCCAGCATTTT
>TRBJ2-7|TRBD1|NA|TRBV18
CASSPPDRGDYEQYF
TGTGCCAGCTCACCACCAGACAGGGGGGACTACGAGCAGTACTTC
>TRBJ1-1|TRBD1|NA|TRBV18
CASSPQRQGPGARNTEAFF
TGTGCCAGCTCACCCCAACGACAGGGACCCGGAGCGCGGAACACTGAAGCTTTCTTT
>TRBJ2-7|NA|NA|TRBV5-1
CASSYDSTSYEQYF
TGCGCCAGCAGCTACGACAGTACGTCCTACGAGCAGTACTTC
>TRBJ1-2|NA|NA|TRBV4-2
CASSPNLLQDVTNYGYTF
TGTGCCAGCAGCCCTAACCTCTTGCAGGATGTTACTAACTATGGCTACACCTTC
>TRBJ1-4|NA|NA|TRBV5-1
CASSFSDSEKLFF
TGCGCCAGCAGCTTTTCGGACAGCGAAAAACTGTTTTTT
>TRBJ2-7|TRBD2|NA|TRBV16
CASSLPGGGYEQYF
TGTGCCAGCAGCCTCCCCGGGGGGGGATACGAGCAGTACTTC
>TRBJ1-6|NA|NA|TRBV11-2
CASSPSGSYNSPLHF
TGTGCCAGCAGCCCCTCGGGTTCCTATAATTCACCCCTCCACTTT
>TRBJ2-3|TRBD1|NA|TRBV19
CASKGRGQGTDTQYF
TGTGCCAGTAAGGGGCGGGGACAGGGCACAGATACGCAGTATTTT
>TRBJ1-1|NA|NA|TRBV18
CASSPPPAGHTEAFF
TGTGCCAGCTCACCACCGCCAGCGGGACACACTGAAGCTTTCTTT
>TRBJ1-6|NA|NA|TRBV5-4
CASSFGSTYNSPLHF
TGTGCCAGCAGCTTTGGGTCAACTTATAATTCACCCCTCCACTTT
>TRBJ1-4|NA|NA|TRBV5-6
CASSRPSPTNEKLFF
TGTGCCAGCAGCCGACCGTCGCCAACTAATGAAAAACTGTTTTTT
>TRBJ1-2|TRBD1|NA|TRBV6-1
CASSGTGGYGYTF
TGTGCCAGCTCCGGGACAGGGGGGTATGGCTACACCTTC
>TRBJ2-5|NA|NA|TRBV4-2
CASSSGGEGQETQYF
TGTGCCAGCAGCTCTGGGGGAGAAGGGCAAGAGACCCAGTACTTC
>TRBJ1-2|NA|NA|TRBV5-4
CASSFFRDRTGYTF
TGTGCCAGCAGCTTTTTTCGAGACAGGACGGGCTACACCTTC
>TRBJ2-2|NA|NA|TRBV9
CASSPRSGWAPGELFF
TGTGCCAGCAGCCCCAGATCAGGCTGGGCCCCCGGGGAGCTGTTTTTT
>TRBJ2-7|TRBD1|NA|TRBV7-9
CASSTWDRGHEQYF
TGTGCCAGCAGCACCTGGGACAGGGGACACGAGCAGTACTTC
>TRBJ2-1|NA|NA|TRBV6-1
CASSDSVGGFRDEQFF
TGTGCCAGCAGTGATTCGGTCGGTGGGTTTAGAGATGAGCAGTTCTTC
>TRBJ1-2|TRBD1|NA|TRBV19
CASKRTGGYGYTF
TGTGCCAGTAAGAGGACAGGGGGCTATGGCTACACCTTC
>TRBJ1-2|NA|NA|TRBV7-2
CASSLITAGWGRYGYTF
TGTGCCAGCAGCTTAATCACCGCAGGGTGGGGAAGGTATGGCTACACCTTC
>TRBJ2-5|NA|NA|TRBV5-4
CASSPGRPTARETQYF
TGTGCCAGCAGCCCAGGACGACCCACGGCACGGGAGACCCAGTACTTC
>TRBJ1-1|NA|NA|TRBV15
CATSRNTNRILMNTEAFF
TGTGCCACCAGCAGAAACACGAACAGGATATTAATGAACACTGAAGCTTTCTTT
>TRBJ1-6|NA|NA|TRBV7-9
CASSSWAESSNSPLHF
TGTGCCAGCAGCTCGTGGGCAGAATCTTCCAATTCACCCCTCCACTTT
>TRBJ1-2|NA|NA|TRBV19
CASSNPFAGADYGYTF
TGTGCCAGTAGCAACCCCTTCGCGGGGGCGGACTATGGCTACACCTTC
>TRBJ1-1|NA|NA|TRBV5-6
CASSSPQVYTEAFF
TGTGCCAGCAGCTCACCTCAGGTATACACTGAAGCTTTCTTT
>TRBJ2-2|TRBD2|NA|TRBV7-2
CASSPPGLAGDVLFF
TGTGCCAGCAGCCCACCCGGACTAGCGGGGGATGTGCTGTTTTTT
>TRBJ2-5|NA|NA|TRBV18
CASSPGGGETQYF
TGTGCCAGCTCACCGGGAGGTGGGGAGACCCAGTACTTC
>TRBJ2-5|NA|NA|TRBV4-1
CASSQDLQGKTQYF
TGCGCCAGCAGCCAAGATCTCCAGGGAAAGACCCAGTACTTC
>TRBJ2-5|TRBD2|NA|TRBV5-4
CASSSGPLAGAGEQYF
TGTGCCAGCAGCTCTGGACCCTTAGCGGGGGCGGGGGAGCAGTACTTC
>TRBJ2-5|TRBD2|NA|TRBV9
CASSAGAGGPETQYF
TGTGCCAGCAGCGCGGGAGCGGGGGGGCCAGAGACCCAGTACTTC
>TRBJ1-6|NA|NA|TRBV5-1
CASSGGGLGSSYNSPLHF
TGCGCCAGCAGCGGGGGGGGCCTAGGCAGCTCCTATAATTCACCCCTCCACTTT
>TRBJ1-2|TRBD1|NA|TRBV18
CASSPRGEGAKGYTF
TGTGCCAGCTCACCCCGCGGGGAGGGGGCTAAAGGCTACACCTTC
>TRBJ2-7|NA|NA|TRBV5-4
CASSQGGNSYEQYF
TGTGCCAGCAGCCAGGGCGGAAACTCCTACGAGCAGTACTTC
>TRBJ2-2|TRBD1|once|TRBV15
CATSRGQGEGNTGELFF
TGTGCCACCAGCAGGGGACAGGGAGAAGGGAACACCGGGGAGCTGTTTTTT